These 9 T cell receptor beta chains share one sample of origin, sequenced in a study of blood T cell repertoires in COVID-19. Produced via immunoSEQ multiplex PCR; TCRdb's table is partial and in-frame only. The sample lists more than 95,000 clones, approximately 82% occurring once. What was sequenced was peripheral blood. Source of these receptors: a man aged 70 or older with active or convalescent COVID-19.

The chain has TRBV2 and TRBJ2-3; TRBD2 aligns across 7 bases. This CDR3 spans 15 amino acids. From germline, CDR1 is SNHLY and CDR2 FYNNEI. V shed 4 bases, J shed 4 bases, and the junction held 8 bases outside the gene matches. CDR3 residues: CASSVSKRGADTQYF. CDR3 in DNA: TGTGCCAGCAGTGTTAGCAAGCGGGGAGCAGATACGCAGTATTTT.

CDR3 bases: TGTGCCAGCAGTGACTCGGGCGAGAATAATTCACCCCTCCACTTT. Translating it yields CASSDSGENNSPLHF. The V gene is TRBV6-4, the J gene TRBJ1-6; D is ambiguous. The CDR3 is 15 amino acids. V was trimmed by 0 bases and J by 5 bases, leaving 8 bases between them. Germline V lookup: CDR1 MRHNA, CDR2 SNTAGT.

V and J are TRBV21-1 and TRBJ2-3; the tabulated D call, TRBD1, remains unverified against the DNA. TRBV21-1 is termed a pseudogene. This CDR3 region has 17 residues. CDR3 coding DNA: TGTGCCAGCAGCAAAGGAGGCGACAGGGGGAACCCAGATACGCAGTATTTT. Translated: CASSKGGDRGNPDTQYF.

The chain joins TRBV6-2 or TRBV6-3 to TRBJ2-7; tentative D call: TRBD2 (5 bases). The CDR3 sequence is 15 residues long. Germline-derived CDR1 and CDR2 are MNHEY and SVGEGT. Trimming cost V 5 bases and J 1 base, with 15 bases left between them. DNA for the CDR3: TGTGCCAGCAGTCTGGGCCACTCGGGGTCCTACGAGCAGTACTTC. Residues: CASSLGHSGSYEQYF.

The genes are TRBV29-1 and TRBJ1-5; the match to TRBD1 covers 7 bases. Germline CDR1 is SQVTM and CDR2 is ANQGSEA. The CDR3 covers 13 residues. CDR3 amino acids: CSTSTGDNQPQHF. CDR3 coding DNA: TGCAGTACATCCACAGGGGACAATCAGCCCCAGCATTTT.

This clone was detected only once. The V gene is TRBV30, the J gene TRBJ2-5, with D possibly being TRBD2 (6 bases). The CDR3 extends over 13 amino acids. V was pared by 0 bases and J by 2 bases, with 7 bases between. CDR1 and CDR2 from the germline V gene are GTSNPN and SVGIG (reference sequence). The CDR3 protein is CAWSVGGQETQYF. In DNA, the CDR3 is TGTGCCTGGAGTGTCGGGGGACAAGAGACCCAGTACTTC.

V is TRBV10-3 and J is TRBJ2-1; 7 bases line up with TRBD2. CDR3 size: 16 residues. V shed 3 bases and J 1 base; nucleotides not matched to a gene: 6. Germline V gene lookup returns CDR1 ENHRY and CDR2 SYGVKD. Written as DNA, the CDR3 is TGTGCCATCAGTGAAAGAGCTAGCGGATCCTACAATGAGCAGTTCTTC. Translation: CAISERASGSYNEQFF.

The chain has TRBV4-3 and TRBJ2-5; the match to TRBD1 covers 7 bases. This CDR3 spans 16 amino acids. The V segment lost 1 base and the J segment 2 bases; nucleotides outside the gene matches: 7. Germline assignment: CDR1 LGHNA and CDR2 YSLEER. The CDR3 DNA follows: TGCGCCAGCAGCCAAGCCTGGATGGGACAGCAAGAGACCCAGTACTTC. The encoded protein is CASSQAWMGQQETQYF.

The chain joins TRBV6-1 to TRBJ1-3; no reliable D call. CDR3 size: 16 residues. Germline V gives CDR1 MNHNS, CDR2 SASEGT. V was trimmed by 0 bases and J by 0 bases, leaving 9 bases between them. CDR3 coding DNA: TGTGCCAGCAGTGAAGCCGGGGTCCGCTCTGGAAACACCATATATTTT. This gives the protein CASSEAGVRSGNTIYF.